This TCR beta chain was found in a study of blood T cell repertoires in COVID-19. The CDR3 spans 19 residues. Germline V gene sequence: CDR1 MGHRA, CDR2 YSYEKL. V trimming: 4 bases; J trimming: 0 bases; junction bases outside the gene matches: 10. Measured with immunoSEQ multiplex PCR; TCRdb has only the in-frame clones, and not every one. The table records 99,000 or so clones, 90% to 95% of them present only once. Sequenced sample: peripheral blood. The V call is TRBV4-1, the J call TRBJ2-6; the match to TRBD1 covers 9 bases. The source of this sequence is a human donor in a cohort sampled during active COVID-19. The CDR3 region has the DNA TGCGCCAGCAGCCTCTGGACAGGGGCAACGATCTCTGGGGCCAACGTCCTGACTTTC. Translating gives CASSLWTGATISGANVLTF.